The 3 T cell receptor beta chains in this list originate from one sample, sequenced in a study of memory CD4+ T cells and cytomegalovirus serostatus. Repertoires were generated with immunoSEQ multiplex PCR, while TCRdb's copy carries only in-frame clones and drops some. There are 65,000 to 95,000 clones in the sample; around 80% occur only once, and less than 0.85% lies in the top ten. The sort gate was single viable CD3+CD4+CD8-CD45RO+ cells for memory CD4+ T cells. Sequencing was done on a sample of memory CD4+ T cells from blood. These receptors were obtained from an adult in good health and CMV-seronegative.

The rearrangement uses TRBV6-5 and TRBJ1-6, with D tentatively TRBD1 (5 bases). Germline loops: CDR1 MNHEY, CDR2 SVGAGI. Between the trimmed V and J ends, which lost 7 bases and 10 bases, there was a span of 17 bases. The CDR3 sequence is 14 residues long. CDR3 bases: TGTGCCAGCACTTGGGACCCCCGGCAATCACCCCTCCACTTT. The encoded protein is CASTWDPRQSPLHF.

J is TRBJ2-2 and V is TRBV27, with D hard to call. Trimming stripped 7 bases from V and 6 bases from J, with 15 bases between. The CDR3 is 14 amino acids. The germline gives CDR1 MNHEY, CDR2 SMNVEV (reference sequence). The CDR3 spells CASNDGGRPGELFF. The CDR3 DNA reads as TGTGCCAGCAACGACGGCGGACGCCCCGGGGAGCTGTTTTTT.

The chain carries TRBV30 and TRBJ2-2, with D possibly matching TRBD2 (6 bases). V was shortened by 1 base and J by 5 bases, with 14 bases between the two germline ends. Germline V gene sequence: CDR1 GTSNPN, CDR2 SVGIG (reference sequence). This CDR3 spans 15 amino acids. Here the CDR3 reads CAWSARGAGTGELFF. The CDR3 bases are TGTGCCTGGAGTGCCAGAGGGGCGGGGACCGGGGAGCTGTTTTTT.